The source of this T cell receptor beta chain is a study of cytomegalovirus exposure and HLA in healthy donors. On the study more broadly: Unique TCR beta sequences numbering 117 million came from about 180 million T cells in an earlier analysis. Assignment to the Caucasian-associated ancestry cluster applied to around 82% of the roughly 420 genotyped donors.

The CDR3 spans 12 residues. In germline, CDR1 is ENHRY, CDR2 SYGVKD. The V end lost 2 bases, the J end lost 7 bases, and 5 bases lay between the germline ends. The primer mix had 60 Vbeta and 13 Jbeta primers. Produced via immunoSEQ multiplex PCR; TCRdb's table is partial and in-frame only. The data show over 150,000 clones, with about four fifths seen just once and approximately 3% held by the top ten. Whole-study results and caveats: TCR sequences were mostly rare, though some public TCRs occurred in many donors.

Points on this clone: Its antigen is undetermined.

The chain combines TRBV10-3 with TRBJ2-2; no clear D gene. The sequencing sample was made of PBMCs. This receptor was taken from a young man in good health and CMV-seronegative. DNA for the CDR3: TGTGCCATCAGTGAGGCAGACGGGGAGCTGTTTTTT. Protein product: CAISEADGELFF.